This entry features one TCR beta chain sequence. Its antigen is not yet known. Base qualities are not recorded, but no much larger clone differs from it by a single base. The entry originates in a study of shared clonotypes between healthy human individuals (dated by TCRdb to the early 2020s). In terms of the full investigation: Three men and two women, aged 18 to 49 years, made up the cohort. For each donor, three plates each were used for CD4 naive and CD4 memory, two plates were used for CD8 naive, and one plate was used for CD8 memory. The study deeply sequenced blood TCR repertoires of about 5 healthy adults to estimate repertoire size and the extent of clonotype sharing between individuals. Between about 0.8 and 9 billion PBMCs per donor were obtained by leukapheresis. Libraries were prepared and TCR repertoires were sequenced by different laboratories using diverse techniques, in order to increase sequencing depth and limit assay-specific biases.

Using the deep immunoSEQ assay, TCR CDR3 regions were amplified from genomic DNA by multiplex PCR. Extracted genomic DNA from each cell subset was spread evenly across all wells of several immunoSEQ 96-well plates, with each plate serving as a replicate. Each replicate PCR for sorted subsets received about 220 ng genomic DNA, equal to tens of thousands of T cell genomes. The purified libraries were quantified using a Qubit 3.0 fluorometer, sized with a Bioanalyzer 2100, and then quantified again using the KAPA Library Quantification kit. A separate single-read 150-cycle Illumina NextSeq 550 flow cell was used to sequence each immunoSEQ 96-well plate. Regarding the original processing steps: Because only junctional sequences without quality scores were contained in the immunoSEQ output, filtering matching that applied to full-length reads could not be performed. To assign V/J genes and CDR3, sequences were annotated using PyIR, a Python wrapper for IgBLAST v1.9, with IMGT germline references. Reads were removed for weak V/J assignments (E-value above 1e-6), missing CDR3, stop codons, out-of-frame junctions, or ambiguous translated residues. V3J clonotypes were defined as sequences sharing an identical inferred V gene, J gene, and CDR3 amino acid sequence. The percentage overlap between two repertoires was calculated by dividing the number of shared unique clonotypes by the size of the smaller repertoire. Repertoire richness was assessed with RTK rarefaction, the Chao1 estimator, and Recon v2.1 estimates of unobserved clonotypes. OLGA was used to compute generation probabilities for all TCRbeta clonotypes that the gDNA method yielded from a few donors. TCRdb obtained this table from immuneACCESS and retained in-frame rearrangements with V and J assigned. These tables miss some clones; where compared with another copy, unresolved V genes account for less than half of the shortfall, and the remainder is unexplained. V, J and clone size derive from that table, while D and trimming were established from the DNA sequence. This sample holds approximately 2.3 million clones; 80% to 95% were observed only once. In total, the top ten clones hold roughly 0.36% of the sample.

Study-level results and caveats: Naive subsets generally had larger estimated clonotype richness than memory subsets did. Even with the large sequencing depth, rarefaction of the sorted-subset datasets indicated that sequencing was incomplete. Across four donors, approximately 4.6% of naive CD4, around 3.3% of naive CD8, 2% to 2.5% of memory CD4, and roughly 0.4% of memory CD8 clonotypes were shared. Pairwise subsampling indicated that sequencing depth was expected to affect the degree of clonotype sharing among donors. Sampling was restricted to blood, and TCR repertoires in tissues likely differ from the TCR repertoires found in blood. The genetic and exposure-history diversity represented was limited by the small number of donors. Compared with non-shared clonotypes, the clonotypes found in all four sorted-subset donors had higher generation probabilities.

Spanning cysteine to phenylalanine, the CDR3 consists of 11 amino acids. This entry keeps only the CDR3 DNA: 33 bases, framed from base 1. Based on the germline V gene (reference sequence), the CDR1 and CDR2 sequences are DFQATT and SNEGSKA. The donors were healthy, HIV-negative adults with no recently reported acute infections or vaccinations. All donors were Caucasian adults living in Nashville, Tennessee, USA. CD4+ T cells were enriched by magnetic negative selection, after which naive cells were positively selected on CD45RA and the negative fraction was taken as the memory subset. Blood was obtained by leukapheresis, after which PBMCs were separated by Ficoll-Histopaque density gradient centrifugation and cryopreserved in liquid nitrogen vapor phase. Analytical flow cytometry was used to check the purity and quantity of each magnetically sorted T cell population. From each sorted fraction, genomic DNA was isolated and quantified by UV absorbance on a Nanodrop 2000c.

This sequence originates from a young man in good health. Some clones in this sample may be carry-over from other donors' samples. The rearrangement joined TRBV20-1 to TRBJ2-5; the D segment cannot be called with confidence. The end of the DNA is better explained by TRBJ2-7, so the J call may be wrong. Sequencing used naive CD4+ T cells from PBMCs. This specimen's cell subset or site label, interpreted: CD45RA+ positively selected. CDR3 sequence: CSATPSYEQYF. The DNA sequence is TGCAGTGCTACCCCATCCTACGAGCAGTACTTC.